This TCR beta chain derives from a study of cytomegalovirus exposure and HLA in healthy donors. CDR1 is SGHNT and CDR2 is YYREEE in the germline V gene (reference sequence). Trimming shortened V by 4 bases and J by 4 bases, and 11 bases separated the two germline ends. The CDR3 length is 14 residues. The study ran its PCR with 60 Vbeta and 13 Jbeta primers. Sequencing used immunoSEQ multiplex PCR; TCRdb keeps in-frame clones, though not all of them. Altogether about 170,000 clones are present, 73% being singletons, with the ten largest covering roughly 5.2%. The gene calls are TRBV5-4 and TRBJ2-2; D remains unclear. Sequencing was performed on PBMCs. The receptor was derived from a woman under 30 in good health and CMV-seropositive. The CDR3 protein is CASSPRGGTGELFF. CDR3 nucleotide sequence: TGTGCCAGCAGCCCTCGAGGCGGCACCGGGGAGCTGTTTTTT.